The rows below give T cell receptor beta chains drawn from one sample of a study of spatial heterogeneity in lung cancer. Each CDR3 protein is one row after TCRdb ran MiXCR on the 5' RACE reads. Of about 50,000 distinct CDR3 sequences listed, approximately 7.6% are singletons. The specimen was PBMCs, collected at surgery. The receptors derive from a female donor with early-stage non-small cell lung cancer. CDR3s include the opening cysteine and the closing phenylalanine or tryptophan. A D gene is named only where the DNA matches it firmly. Expanded clones are given a class, and other clones once, few, many or no size at all.

j_gene: TRBJ2-2; d_gene: .; v_gene: TRBV5-6; abundance: .; CDR3aa: CASSSLERNTGELFF; CDR3nt: TGTGCCAGCAGCAGCCTCGAACGGAACACCGGGGAGCTGTTTTTT
j_gene: TRBJ2-7; d_gene: TRBD1; v_gene: TRBV20-1; abundance: .; CDR3aa: CSPKGQGSTYEQYF; CDR3nt: TGCAGTCCGAAGGGACAGGGAAGTACCTACGAGCAGTACTTC
j_gene: TRBJ2-7; d_gene: TRBD1; v_gene: TRBV27; abundance: few; CDR3aa: CASTEPGGVGYEQYF; CDR3nt: TGTGCCAGCACCGAACCAGGGGGCGTGGGTTACGAGCAGTACTTC
j_gene: TRBJ2-7; d_gene: TRBD2; v_gene: TRBV5-1; abundance: .; CDR3aa: CASSLETERGKYF; CDR3nt: TGCGCCAGCAGCTTGGAAACGGAGCGGGGGAAGTACTTC
j_gene: TRBJ2-3; d_gene: .; v_gene: TRBV10-2; abundance: .; CDR3aa: CASSESWLGVPTDTQYF; CDR3nt: TGCGCCAGCAGTGAGAGCTGGTTGGGGGTTCCCACAGATACGCAGTATTTT
j_gene: TRBJ2-5; d_gene: .; v_gene: TRBV12-3/TRBV12-4; abundance: few; CDR3aa: CASSKGGARRQETQYF; CDR3nt: TGTGCCAGCAGCAAGGGGGGTGCCCGTCGACAAGAGACCCAGTACTTC
j_gene: TRBJ1-1; d_gene: .; v_gene: TRBV18; abundance: many; CDR3aa: CASSREGGDTEAFF; CDR3nt: TGTGCCAGCTCACGGGAGGGAGGCGACACTGAAGCTTTCTTT
j_gene: TRBJ1-2; d_gene: TRBD1; v_gene: TRBV5-4; abundance: few; CDR3aa: CASSPTTGNTYGYTF; CDR3nt: TGTGCCAGCAGCCCAACGACAGGGAACACCTATGGCTACACCTTC
j_gene: TRBJ2-3; d_gene: .; v_gene: TRBV19; abundance: few; CDR3aa: CASSRLRDGTDTQYF; CDR3nt: TGTGCCAGTAGCCGCCTGAGGGATGGCACAGATACGCAGTATTTT
j_gene: TRBJ1-1; d_gene: TRBD1; v_gene: TRBV20-1; abundance: few; CDR3aa: CSASQDRGTEAFF; CDR3nt: TGCAGTGCTAGTCAGGACAGGGGTACTGAAGCTTTCTTT
j_gene: TRBJ2-3; d_gene: TRBD2; v_gene: TRBV7-6; abundance: .; CDR3aa: CASSLGPGLPTDTQYF; CDR3nt: TGTGCCAGCAGCTTAGGCCCGGGACTACCCACAGATACGCAGTATTTT
j_gene: TRBJ2-2; d_gene: .; v_gene: TRBV2; abundance: .; CDR3aa: CASSQQGRDRTGELFF; CDR3nt: TGTGCCAGCAGTCAACAGGGGCGGGACCGGACCGGGGAGCTGTTTTTT
j_gene: TRBJ2-5; d_gene: .; v_gene: TRBV7-2; abundance: .; CDR3aa: CASSLSSRGGETQYF; CDR3nt: TGTGCCAGCAGCTTAAGTTCGCGTGGGGGGGAGACCCAGTACTTC